The subject of this entry is one T cell receptor (beta chain). One end of the junction does not line up with germline, which may come from a read error. These data originate in a study of shared T cell receptors in the human thymus. Some clones are missing from TCRdb's copy, which holds only in-frame ones; the method was immunoSEQ multiplex PCR. The data hold more than 300,000 clones, with 95% observed a single time. This CDR3 is 15 amino acids long. Germline values: CDR1 LGHNA, CDR2 YSLEER. The chain combines TRBV4-3 with TRBJ2-6; TRBD1 is a possible D gene (5 bases). The sequencing input was thymocytes. The source is a human donor. The CDR3 reads CASSPVPSGANILTF. The CDR3 nucleotides read TGCGCCAGCAGCCCAGTCCCCTCTGGGGCCAACATCCTGACTTTC.